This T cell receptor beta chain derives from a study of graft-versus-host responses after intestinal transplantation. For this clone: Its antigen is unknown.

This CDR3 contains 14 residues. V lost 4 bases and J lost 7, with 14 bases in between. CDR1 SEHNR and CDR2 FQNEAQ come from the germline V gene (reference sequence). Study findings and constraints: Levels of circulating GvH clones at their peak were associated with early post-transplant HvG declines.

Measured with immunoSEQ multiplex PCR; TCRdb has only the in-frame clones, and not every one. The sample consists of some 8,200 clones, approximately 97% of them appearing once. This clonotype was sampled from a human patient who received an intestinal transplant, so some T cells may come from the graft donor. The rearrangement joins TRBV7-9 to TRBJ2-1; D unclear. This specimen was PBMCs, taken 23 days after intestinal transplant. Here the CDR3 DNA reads TGTGCCAGCAGCTCCCCCCGCTTCGGAAATGAGCAGTTCTTC. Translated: CASSSPRFGNEQFF.